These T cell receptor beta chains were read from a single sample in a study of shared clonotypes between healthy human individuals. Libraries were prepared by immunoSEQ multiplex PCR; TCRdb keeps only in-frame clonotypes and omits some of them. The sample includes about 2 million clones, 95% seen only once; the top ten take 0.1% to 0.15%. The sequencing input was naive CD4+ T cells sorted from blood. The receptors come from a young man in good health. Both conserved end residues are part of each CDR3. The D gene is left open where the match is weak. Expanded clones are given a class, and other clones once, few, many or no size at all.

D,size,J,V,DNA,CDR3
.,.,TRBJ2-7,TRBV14,TGTGCCAGCACTTTACGCTGGCGGGTCGAGCAGTACTTC,CASTLRWRVEQYF
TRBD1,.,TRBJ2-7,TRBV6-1,TGTGCCAGCAGACCCGGGACAGGGAGCCCCTACGAGCAGTACTTC,CASRPGTGSPYEQYF
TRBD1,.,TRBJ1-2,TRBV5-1,TGCGCCAGCAGCTTGACAGGGGGCAGTGACTATGGCTACACCTTC,CASSLTGGSDYGYTF
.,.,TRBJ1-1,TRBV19,TGTGCCAGTATTGTGACAGGCATGAACACTGAAGCTTTCTTT,CASIVTGMNTEAFF
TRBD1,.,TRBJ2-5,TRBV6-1,TGTGCCAGCCGCGGACAGGGAGCGGTAGAGACCCAGTACTTC,CASRGQGAVETQYF
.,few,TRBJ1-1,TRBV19,TGTGCCAGTAGTATCGGTCTGGGGGCAGTTACTGAAGCTTTCTTT,CASSIGLGAVTEAFF
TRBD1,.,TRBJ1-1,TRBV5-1,TGCGCCAGCGTCGCCGGGACAGCGAACACTGAAGCTTTCTTT,CASVAGTANTEAFF
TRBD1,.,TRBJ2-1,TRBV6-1,TGTGCCAGCAGTGAAGGGACAGGGGGCAGGTACAATGAGCAGTTCTTC,CASSEGTGGRYNEQFF
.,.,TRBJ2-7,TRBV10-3,TGTGCCATCCGGGGGACAGTGGCCTACGAGCAGTACTTC,CAIRGTVAYEQYF
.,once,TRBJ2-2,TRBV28,TGTGCCAGCAGTTTGACTACCCCCGGGGGGGAGCTGTTTTTT,CASSLTTPGGELFF
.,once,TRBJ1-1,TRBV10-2,TGCGCCAGCAGTGAGACGACACTCTTTACTGAAGCTTTCTTT,CASSETTLFTEAFF
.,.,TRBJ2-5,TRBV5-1,TGCGCCAGCAGCTTGGACTCGGAGACCCAGTACTTC,CASSLDSETQYF
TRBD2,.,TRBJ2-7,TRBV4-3,TGCGCCAGCAGGAAACTAGCGGGCTACGAGCAGTACTTC,CASRKLAGYEQYF
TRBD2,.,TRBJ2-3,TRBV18,TGTGCCAGCTCACCACCCACTAGCGGGACCCTACAAGTTACGCAGTATTTT,CASSPPTSGTLQVTQYF
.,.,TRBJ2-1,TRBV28,TGTGCCAGCAGTTTGTTTAGGAGTCGAGACCACCCGGCTGGTATCAATGAGCAGTTCTTC,CASSLFRSRDHPAGINEQFF
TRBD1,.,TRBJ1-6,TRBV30,TGTGCCTGCTCGGGACAGGGTAATTCACCCCTCCACTTT,CACSGQGNSPLHF
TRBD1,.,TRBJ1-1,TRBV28,TGTGCCAGCACCCTCACCGGGACAGGGATCACTGAAGCTTTCTTT,CASTLTGTGITEAFF
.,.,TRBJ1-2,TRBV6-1,TGTGCCAGCAGTCCCGGGCCGGGGTATGGCTACACCTTC,CASSPGPGYGYTF
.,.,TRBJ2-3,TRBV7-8,TGTGCCAGCTCGTTAGGGGCAATCACAGATACGCAGTATTTT,CASSLGAITDTQYF
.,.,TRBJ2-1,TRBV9,TGTGCCAGCACCCCCCGGGACACCCCATGGCAAGAGCAGTTCTTC,CASTPRDTPWQEQFF
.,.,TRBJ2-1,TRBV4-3,TGCGCCAGCAGCCAACAGGACAGACGCTACAATGAGCAGTTCTTC,CASSQQDRRYNEQFF
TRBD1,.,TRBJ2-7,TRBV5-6,TGTGCCAGCAGCTTGGGACAGGGTAACGAGCAGTACTTC,CASSLGQGNEQYF
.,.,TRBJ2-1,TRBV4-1,TGCGCCAGCAGCCAAGATCATTCAGGTCGCTACAATGAGCAGTTCTTC,CASSQDHSGRYNEQFF
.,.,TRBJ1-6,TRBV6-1,TGTGCCAGCAGAGGCGGCGGGAGTGGGAATTCACCCCTCCACTTT,CASRGGGSGNSPLHF
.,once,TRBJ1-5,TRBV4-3,TGCGCCAGCAGCCAAGATAAGGGACTGCCCCAGCATTTT,CASSQDKGLPQHF